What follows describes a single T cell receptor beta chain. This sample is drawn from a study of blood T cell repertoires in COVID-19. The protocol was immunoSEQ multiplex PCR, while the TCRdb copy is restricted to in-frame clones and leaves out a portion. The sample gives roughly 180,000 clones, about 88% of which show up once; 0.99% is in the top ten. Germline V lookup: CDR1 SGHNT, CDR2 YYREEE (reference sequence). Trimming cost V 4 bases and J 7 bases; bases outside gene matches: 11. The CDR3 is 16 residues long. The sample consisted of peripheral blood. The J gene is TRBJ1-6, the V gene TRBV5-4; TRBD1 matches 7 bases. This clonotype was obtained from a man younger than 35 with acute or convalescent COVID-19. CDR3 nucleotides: TGTGCCAGCAGCCCGCGCTCGACAGGGAGGAATTCACCCCTCCACTTT. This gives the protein CASSPRSTGRNSPLHF.